This T cell receptor (beta chain) was profiled in a study of cytotoxic CD8 clonotypes in ibrutinib-treated CLL. Findings of the study overall: Clonality increased at ibrutinib response, then returned toward baseline at progression. Public clonotypes occurred uncommonly; on treatment, they contracted or remained stable. Baseline clonality was higher than in age-matched healthy donors and moved in step with circulating CD8+ T-cell counts.

Sequencing was performed with immunoSEQ multiplex PCR; in TCRdb, only in-frame clones are kept and a portion is missing. The table records tens of thousands of clones, about 82% of them present only once. The CDR3 has 13 amino acids. Comments on this clone: As yet, its antigen is unknown.

The chain carries TRBV21-1 and TRBJ2-1; the table's D call, TRBD2, has no DNA check behind it. TRBV21-1 is flagged as a pseudogene. The source is a human donor with chronic lymphocytic leukemia. The sample here was PBMCs, taken before ibrutinib treatment. The CDR3, as DNA: TGTGCCAGCAGCAAAGCGCGGGCATTCGAGCAGTTCTTC. Residues: CASSKARAFEQFF.